The rows below give T cell receptor beta chains drawn from one sample of a study of molecular identifiers for immune sequencing clone quantification. One entry per CDR3 protein results from TCRdb running MiXCR on the PCR reads. This table has over 600,000 distinct CDR3 sequences, less than 20% appearing once. The sequenced sample was naive CD8+ T cells from blood, with Jurkat cell RNA spiked in. These TCRs come from a human donor in good health. Some libraries in this study had Jurkat cell RNA spiked in. The CDR3 runs from the conserved cysteine through the conserved F or W. Each record gives: D gene, CDR3 length, clone size, V gene, J gene, CDR3 protein, CDR3 DNA. The D gene is left open where the match is weak. Clone size appears in some rows only: once, few, many, or a class for an expanded clone.

>NA|13|many|TRBV6-2/TRBV6-3|TRBJ2-5
CASSYGNQETQYF
TGTGCCAGCAGTTACGGGAACCAAGAGACCCAGTACTTC
>NA|14|NA|TRBV30|TRBJ2-2
CAWRTGVRAGELFF
TGTGCCTGGAGGACGGGAGTACGGGCCGGGGAGCTGTTTTTT
>TRBD1|16|NA|TRBV18|TRBJ2-1
CASSPRGTALYNEQFF
TGTGCCAGCTCACCACGGGGGACAGCCCTCTACAATGAGCAGTTCTTC
>NA|15|few|TRBV10-3|TRBJ2-7
CAISESIGGTYEQYF
TGTGCCATCAGTGAGTCGATCGGCGGAACCTACGAGCAGTACTTC
>TRBD2|14|NA|TRBV7-6|TRBJ2-7
CASSFSGSGVEQCF
TGTGCCAGCAGCTTTAGCGGGAGCGGGGTCGAGCAGTGCTTC
>NA|14|NA|TRBV12-3/TRBV12-4|TRBJ2-2
CASTSLGDTGELFF
TGTGCCAGCACATCGCTGGGAGACACCGGGGAGCTGTTTTTT
>NA|13|few|TRBV27|TRBJ1-1
CASSLSMNTEALF
TGTGCCAGCAGTTTATCAATGAACACTGAAGCTCTCTTT
>TRBD1|16|NA|TRBV20-1|TRBJ1-2
CSARPTGNPSSYGYTF
TGCAGTGCTAGACCGACAGGGAATCCCTCTAGCTATGGCTACACCTTC
>NA|14|many|TRBV29-1|TRBJ2-5
CSVVSGLMQETQYF
TGCAGCGTTGTTTCCGGACTGATGCAAGAGACCCAGTACTTC
>NA|15|many|TRBV2|TRBJ2-3
CASKEVGASTDTQYF
TGTGCCAGCAAGGAGGTGGGGGCAAGCACAGATACGCAGTATTTT
>TRBD2|17|NA|TRBV10-3|TRBJ2-7
CAISETALAGVVTEQYF
TGTGCCATCAGTGAGACAGCTTTAGCGGGGGTGGTCACCGAGCAGTACTTC
>TRBD1|16|many|TRBV28|TRBJ2-2
CASRGGRGRNTGELFF
TGTGCCAGCAGGGGGGGCAGGGGGCGCAACACCGGGGAGCTGTTTTTT
>NA|14|NA|TRBV6-2/TRBV6-3|TRBJ2-7
CASNQWGRDNEQYF
TGTGCCAGCAACCAGTGGGGCAGGGACAACGAGCAGTACTTC
>NA|17|few|TRBV7-8|TRBJ2-1
CASSSLPGPHLGGEQFF
TGTGCCAGCAGCTCCCTCCCTGGGCCGCACCTAGGGGGTGAGCAGTTCTTC
>NA|16|many|TRBV7-2|TRBJ2-3
CASSLEETYTPDTQYF
TGTGCCAGCAGCTTAGAGGAGACCTATACCCCAGATACGCAGTATTTT
>NA|17|few|TRBV11-2|TRBJ2-2
CASSLSVGTTNTGELFF
TGTGCCAGCAGCTTAAGCGTCGGGACGACGAACACCGGGGAGCTGTTTTTT
>NA|17|many|TRBV9|TRBJ2-6
CASSADIFTSGANVLTF
TGTGCCAGCAGCGCGGACATATTTACCTCTGGGGCCAACGTCCTGACTTTC
>TRBD2|18|many|TRBV7-2|TRBJ2-2
CASSLGLAGGLNTGELFF
TGTGCCAGCAGCCTGGGACTAGCGGGGGGGCTGAACACCGGGGAGCTGTTTTTT
>NA|15|NA|TRBV9|TRBJ2-2
CASSLGQGRTGELFF
TGTGCCAGCAGCCTCGGGCAGGGGAGGACCGGGGAGCTGTTTTTT
>TRBD1|15|few|TRBV6-2/TRBV6-3|TRBJ2-7
CASSYDRTGYYEQYF
TGTGCCAGCAGTTACGACAGGACAGGGTATTACGAGCAGTACTTC
>NA|13|NA|TRBV5-8|TRBJ2-1
CASSLAQGFRQFF
TGTGCCAGCAGCTTGGCACAAGGATTTAGGCAGTTCTTC
>NA|14|many|TRBV7-7|TRBJ2-2
CASSQGPSNGELFF
TGTGCTAGCAGCCAGGGACCGTCCAACGGGGAGCTGTTTTTT
>TRBD1|15|many|TRBV20-1|TRBJ1-5
CSARLGQGGNQPQHF
TGCAGTGCCAGGCTCGGACAGGGTGGCAATCAGCCCCAGCATTTT
>NA|14|many|TRBV25-1|TRBJ2-7
CASSEVGSSYEQYF
TGTGCCAGCAGTGAAGTCGGCAGTTCCTACGAGCAGTACTTC